Each of the 28 T cell receptor beta chains below was sequenced from the same sample in a study of regulatory T cells in long-lasting Graves disease (dated by TCRdb to the early 2020s). Library method: multiplex PCR. Sequencer: Illumina HiSeq 4000. TCR beta libraries were built with iRepertoire HTBI primers and Arm-PCR amplification of CDR3 regions. The raw public reads went through TCRdb reprocessing: fastp at Q25, MiXCR clone calling, in-frame beta chains kept. Each CDR3 protein appears once, grouped with its most common genes and DNA. A total of about 540,000 distinct CDR3 sequences appear in this sample, roughly 12% of them only once. The top ten clonotypes cover more than 8.5% of the sample. According to the study, the label for this sample's time point signals: newly diagnosed GD, antithyroid drugs for less than 3 months. For both TCR sequencing and RNA sequencing, RNA was extracted from PBMCs in TRIzol.

The same data also went into a second study, on T cells in Graves' hyperthyroidism and ophthalmopathy.

The sequences come from peripheral blood mononuclear cells (PBMCs), collected at new diagnosis, from a patient treated with antithyroid drugs. Receptors originate from a man in his thirties or forties with Graves disease. Donor details come from another sample of the same person, matched by shared clones.

This clonotype occurred many times. The chain employs TRBV2 and TRBJ1-1, with D unresolved. Germline CDR1 SNHLY, CDR2 FYNNEI. This CDR3 contains 10 residues. Trimming took 8 bases from V and 5 from J, leaving 6 bases between them. In DNA, the CDR3 is TGTGCCAGCGGTCGGACTGAAGCTTTCTTT. Translating it yields CASGRTEAFF.

This clonotype was seen only a few times. Since a much larger clone is just one base distant, this may be a read error. The chain has TRBV30 and TRBJ1-4, with 8 bases identical to TRBD1. This CDR3 has 14 amino acids. CDR1 GTSNPN and CDR2 SVGIG come from the germline V gene (reference sequence). The CDR3 reads CAWSGRTGREKLLF. The CDR3 DNA sequence: TGTGCCTGGAGTGGTCGGACAGGGCGAGAAAAACTGCTTTTT. The variable domain in full, with the rest retrieved from reference TRBV30 and TRBJ1-4, is SQTIHQWPATLVQPVGSPLSLECTVEGTSNPNLYWYRQAAGRGLQLLFYSVGIGQISSEVPQNLSASRPQDRQFILSSKKLLLSDSGFYLCAWSGRTGREKLLFGSGTQLSVL.

This clonotype appeared many times. J is TRBJ2-3 and V is TRBV20-1; a weak D match, TRBD2 (5 bases). The V gene lost 5 bases and the J gene lost 2 bases, with 14 bases spanning the gap. Germline CDR1 DFQATT, CDR2 SNEGSKA (reference sequence). This CDR3 is 14 amino acids long. The CDR3 region has the DNA TGCAGTGCTCCGCCTCGGAGGTTCACAGATACGCAGTATTTT. Translated, it gives CSAPPRRFTDTQYF.

This clonotype appeared many times. The chain combines TRBV11-2 with TRBJ2-4; tentatively, D is TRBD2 (5 bases). The germline V and J ends were trimmed by 2 bases and 13 bases, with 12 bases remaining between them. The CDR3 contains 12 residues. CDR1 and CDR2 (germline): SGHAT, FQNNGV. CDR3 region: CASSLLRVEQYF. The CDR3 DNA follows: TGTGCCAGCAGCTTACTGAGGGTCGAACAGTACTTC.

This clonotype showed up many times. The chain employs TRBV18 and TRBJ2-7; TRBD1 matches at 10 bases. Germline lookup yields CDR1 KGHSH and CDR2 LQKENI. This CDR3 is built from 15 residues. Trimming at V came to 3 bases and at J to 3 bases, leaving 5 bases not matched to a gene. This chain's CDR3 is CASSPRDRGLYEQYF. The CDR3, as DNA: TGTGCCAGCTCACCCCGGGACAGGGGTCTCTACGAGCAGTACTTC.

The table lists this clonotype with many counts. The chain is built from TRBV20-1 and TRBJ2-3; TRBD1 might be the D (5 bases). V gave up 7 bases and J gave up 0 bases, with 14 bases separating them. CDR3 length: 14 residues. CDR1 DFQATT and CDR2 SNEGSKA come from the germline V gene (reference sequence). This CDR3 is CSVTGGTSTDTQYF. The CDR3 DNA reads as TGCAGTGTCACAGGCGGAACTAGCACAGATACGCAGTATTTT.

This clonotype was observed many times. This sequence joins TRBV27 and TRBJ2-5; 11 bases align to TRBD2. CDR1 and CDR2 from the germline V gene are MNHEY and SMNVEV (reference sequence). The CDR3 extends over 14 amino acids. V trimming: 4 bases; J trimming: 5 bases; junction bases outside the gene matches: 3. The CDR3 loop reads CASSSSGRLETQYF. CDR3 nucleotides: TGTGCCAGCAGTTCTAGCGGGAGGTTGGAGACCCAGTACTTC.

Note on this clonotype: This sequence may be a read error, since a much larger clone differs from it by one base. The chain uses TRBV5-1 and TRBJ2-5, with D possibly TRBD1 on 5 matching bases. The CDR3 is made up of 14 amino acids. V was pared by 3 bases and J by 4 bases, with 13 bases between. Germline CDR1 and CDR2: SGHRS and YFSETQ. The CDR3 DNA reads as TGCGCCAGCAGCTACCCTGGAAGGGGAGAGACCCAGTACTTC. Amino acids: CASSYPGRGETQYF.

In regard to this clonotype: It is likely a read error, because the conserved phenylalanine at the end of the CDR3 is missing. The chain couples TRBV20-1 to TRBJ2-3; D possibly corresponds to TRBD1 (5 bases). The CDR3 spans 15 residues. Germline V gene data show CDR1 as DFQATT and CDR2 as SNEGSKA (reference sequence). V lost 1 base and J 2 bases, leaving 13 bases between the germline ends. The CDR3 nucleotides are TGCAGTGCTAGAGCCGGACACACTCTCACAGATACGCAGTATTTG. Its translation is CSARAGHTLTDTQYL.

The sample holds many counts of this clonotype. The chain joins TRBV20-1 to TRBJ2-5; 9 nucleotides align to TRBD2. There are 13 residues in the CDR3. Germline assignment: CDR1 DFQATT and CDR2 SNEGSKA (reference sequence). J lost 7 bases, V lost 1 base, and 4 bases had no gene match. The CDR3 nucleotides are TGCAGTGCTAGAGTGGGACTAGCTGCGACCCAGTACTTC. Translation: CSARVGLAATQYF.

There are a few counts of this clonotype. This CDR3 is missing its conserved last phenylalanine or tryptophan, likely due to a read error. The chain uses TRBV27 and TRBJ2-7; D is unresolved. The germline CDR1 and CDR2 sequences are MNHEY and SMNVEV (reference sequence). This CDR3 is 15 amino acids long. Trimming took 3 bases from V and 6 from J, leaving 18 bases between them. CDR3 residues: CASSFSRQRSSEQYL. CDR3 DNA: TGTGCCAGCAGTTTCTCCCGACAAAGATCAAGCGAGCAGTACCTC.

This clonotype has at least ten counts. V gene TRBV9 combines with J gene TRBJ2-1, with TRBD2 identical over 13 bases. Germline values: CDR1 SGDLS, CDR2 YYNGEE. The length of the CDR3 is 14 residues. The CDR3 here is CAGEGLAGEDEQFF. The DNA for the CDR3 is TGTGCAGGGGAAGGACTAGCGGGAGAGGATGAGCAGTTCTTC.

This clonotype appeared many times. Relative to the germline gene, one junction end is altered; a read error may explain this. V gene TRBV5-1 combines with J gene TRBJ1-1; weak D call: TRBD1 (6 bases). The CDR3 runs 12 residues. The germline V gene has CDR1 SGHRS and CDR2 YFSETQ. The DNA for the CDR3 is TGTGCCAGCAGCTTAAGGGGGACTGAAGCTTTCTTT. Its protein is CASSLRGTEAFF.

This clonotype has ten or more counts. The chain carries TRBV6-5 and TRBJ2-7; D tentatively reads TRBD1 or TRBD2 (5 bases each). From germline, CDR1 is MNHEY and CDR2 SVGAGI. CDR3 length: 15 residues. The V and J ends lost 0 bases and 2 bases respectively, with 11 bases between them. The DNA for the CDR3 is TGTGCCAGCAGTTACTCCCGGGACCCAACCTACGAGCAGTACTTC. This encodes CASSYSRDPTYEQYF.

This clonotype was seen a handful of times. The rearrangement links TRBV20-1 to TRBJ2-1; tentative D call: TRBD2 (6 bases). CDR1 and CDR2 (germline): DFQATT, SNEGSKA (reference sequence). Between the trimmed V and J ends, which lost 0 bases and 8 bases, there was a span of 23 bases. This CDR3 spans 17 amino acids. CDR3 bases: TGCAGTGCTAGAGATGATTGGGGGGAGACATTTACCGATGAGCAGTTCTTC. Translating it yields CSARDDWGETFTDEQFF.

To note about this clonotype: A much bigger clone sits one base away, suggesting this may be a read error. The chain couples TRBV11-2 to TRBJ2-1, with 11 bases that match TRBD2. Germline assignment: CDR1 SGHAT and CDR2 FQNNGV. The CDR3 is 18 amino acids. V lost 4 bases to trimming and J lost 1 base; unmatched junction nucleotides: 9. CDR3 residues: CASSWSSGRRRSYNEQFF. The CDR3 DNA reads TGTGCCAGCAGCTGGTCTAGCGGGAGGCGTAGATCCTACAATGAGCAGTTCTTC.

Only a few counts were recorded for this clonotype. The CDR3 coding sequence is TGCAGTGCCGCCGGGACAGGGGGCTACAATGAGCAGTTCTTC. Translating gives CSAAGTGGYNEQFF. V usage is TRBV20-1 and J usage is TRBJ2-1; 11 positions match TRBD1. Unmatched junction bases numbered 4, after V lost 6 bases and J lost 3 bases. CDR3 length: 14 residues. Germline values: CDR1 DFQATT, CDR2 SNEGSKA (reference sequence).

This clonotype was counted at least ten times. This chain connects TRBV2 to TRBJ2-2; D not certain. The CDR3 has 13 residues. V lost 8 bases to trimming and J lost 4 bases, with 11 bases between them. CDR1 is SNHLY, CDR2 FYNNEI, per germline. CDR3 loop: CASALLSTGELFF. CDR3 nucleotide sequence: TGTGCCAGCGCCCTCCTTAGCACCGGGGAGCTGTTTTTT. Complete variable domain (other parts from reference TRBV2 and TRBJ2-2): EPEVTQTPSHQVTQMGQEVILRCVPISNHLYFYWYRQILGQKVEFLVSFYNNEISEKSEIFDDQFSVERPDGSNFTLKIRSTKLEDSAMYFCASALLSTGELFFGEGSRLTVL.

In this sample, this clonotype turned up many times. This chain joins TRBV6-1 and TRBJ2-7; 9 bases are shared with TRBD1. The germline gives CDR1 MNHNS, CDR2 SASEGT. The CDR3 is 11 amino acids. Trimming removed 9 bases from V and 3 bases from J; junction bases left unmatched: 0. The DNA of the CDR3 is TGTGCCAGGGGACAGGGCTACGAGCAGTACTTC. This gives the protein CARGQGYEQYF.

Only a few counts were recorded for this clonotype. V gene TRBV29-1 combines with J gene TRBJ2-1; TRBD2 matches at 10 bases. CDR1 is SQVTM and CDR2 is ANQGSEA in the germline V gene. The J segment lost 4 bases and the V segment lost 7 bases, leaving 7 bases of the junction unmatched. The CDR3 is 14 residues long. The DNA of the CDR3 is TGCAGCGGGTTCGCTAGCGGGGGATACAATGAGCAGTTCTTC. Protein product: CSGFASGGYNEQFF.

The chain has TRBV6-1 and TRBJ2-3; TRBD2 aligns across 8 bases. This CDR3 spans 14 amino acids. Germline-derived CDR1 and CDR2 are MNHNS and SASEGT. Losses at the gene ends were 7 bases for V and 2 bases for J; bases not matched to a gene: 5. The CDR3 coding sequence is TGTGCCAGCACCCACGGGGGGGTCACAGATACGCAGTATTTT. Protein product: CASTHGGVTDTQYF.

This clonotype has a count of ten or more. This chain connects TRBV29-1 to TRBJ2-7, with D unclear. The V gene lost 0 bases and the J gene lost 4 bases, with 10 bases spanning the gap. From germline, CDR1 is SQVTM and CDR2 ANQGSEA. This CDR3 region has 13 residues. This chain's CDR3 is CSVEDGQTYEQYF. The CDR3 DNA reads TGCAGCGTTGAAGATGGTCAGACTTACGAGCAGTACTTC.

This clonotype has at least ten counts. The gene calls are TRBV29-1 and TRBJ1-1, with no clear D. This CDR3 contains 13 residues. Trimming cost V 7 bases and J 11 bases, with 23 bases left between them. Germline lookup yields CDR1 SQVTM and CDR2 ANQGSEA. Written as DNA, the CDR3 is TGCAGCGCCTCTTATAGGGTCGGGGTGAAGGCTTTCTTT. Protein: CSASYRVGVKAFF.

This clonotype showed up many times. The gene calls are TRBV20-1 and TRBJ1-1; the D is unclear. V gave up 0 bases and J gave up 4 bases, with 15 bases separating them. This CDR3 has 15 residues. CDR1 is DFQATT and CDR2 is SNEGSKA in the germline V gene (reference sequence). CDR3 nucleotide sequence: TGCAGTGCTAGAGATCCGGCCCGCCAGGCCACTGAAGCTTTCTTT. The encoded protein is CSARDPARQATEAFF.

This clonotype has at least ten counts. The V gene is TRBV10-3, the J gene TRBJ1-1; D uncertain. CDR3 length equals 12 residues. Germline lookup yields CDR1 ENHRY and CDR2 SYGVKD. V lost 3 bases to trimming and J lost 7 bases, with 9 bases between them. The CDR3 nucleotides are TGTGCCATCAGTGAACACCAAAGTGAAGCTTTCTTT. Translated: CAISEHQSEAFF.

This clonotype was recorded at least ten times. This chain links TRBV6-1 with TRBJ2-1; 10 bases match TRBD2. The CDR3 is made up of 15 amino acids. Germline trimming cut 5 bases from V and 7 bases from J; bases unmatched to any gene: 8. Germline V lookup: CDR1 MNHNS, CDR2 SASEGT. The CDR3 region is CASSLSGTSANEQFF. The CDR3 coding sequence is TGTGCCAGCAGTCTATCCGGGACTAGCGCTAATGAGCAGTTCTTC.

Concerning this clonotype itself: This may come from a read error, since a much larger clone is one base off. J is TRBJ2-7 and V is TRBV27; tentatively, D is TRBD2 (6 bases). Germline V gives CDR1 MNHEY, CDR2 SMNVEV (reference sequence). The germline V and J ends were trimmed by 5 bases and 8 bases, with 22 bases remaining between them. The CDR3 is made up of 15 amino acids. In nucleotides, the CDR3 is TGTGCCAGCAGTGGCGGGACCTACCGTCCTACGAAGCAGTACTTC. This codes for CASSGGTYRPTKQYF.

This clonotype has ten or more counts. The V gene is TRBV11-2, the J gene TRBJ2-3; the D gene is possibly TRBD2 (6 bases). V was cut by 4 bases and J by 5 bases, with 19 bases left in between. Germline CDR1 is SGHAT and CDR2 is FQNNGV. The CDR3 totals 16 residues. The CDR3 sequence: CASSSIRGRYRDTQYF. The CDR3 DNA is TGTGCCAGCAGCTCCATACGGGGGAGATATAGAGATACGCAGTATTTT.